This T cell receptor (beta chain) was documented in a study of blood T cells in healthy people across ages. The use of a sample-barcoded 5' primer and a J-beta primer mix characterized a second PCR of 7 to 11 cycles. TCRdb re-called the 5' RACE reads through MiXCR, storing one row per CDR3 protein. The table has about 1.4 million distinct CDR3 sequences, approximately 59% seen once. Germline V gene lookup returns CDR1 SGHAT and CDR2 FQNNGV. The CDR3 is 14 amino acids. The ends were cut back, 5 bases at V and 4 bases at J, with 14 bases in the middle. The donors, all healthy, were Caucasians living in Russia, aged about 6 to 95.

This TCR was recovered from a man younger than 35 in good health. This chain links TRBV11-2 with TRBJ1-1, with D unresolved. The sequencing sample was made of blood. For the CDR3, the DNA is TGTGCCAGCAGCCTCCCAGCAAGGACCACTGAAGCTTTCTTT. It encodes CASSLPARTTEAFF.